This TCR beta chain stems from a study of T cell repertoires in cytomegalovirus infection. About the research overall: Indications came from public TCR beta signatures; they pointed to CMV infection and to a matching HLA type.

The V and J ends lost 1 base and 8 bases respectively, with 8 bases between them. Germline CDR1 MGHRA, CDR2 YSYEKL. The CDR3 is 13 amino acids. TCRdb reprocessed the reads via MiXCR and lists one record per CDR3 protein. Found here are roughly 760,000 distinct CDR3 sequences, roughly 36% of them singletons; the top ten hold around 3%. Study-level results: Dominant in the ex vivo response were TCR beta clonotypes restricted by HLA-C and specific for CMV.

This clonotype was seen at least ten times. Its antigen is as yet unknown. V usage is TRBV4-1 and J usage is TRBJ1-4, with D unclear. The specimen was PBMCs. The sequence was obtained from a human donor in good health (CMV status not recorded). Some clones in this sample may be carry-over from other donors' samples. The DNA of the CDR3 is TGCGCCAGCAGCCAAGGTGTCCTGGAAAAACTGTTTTTT. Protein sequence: CASSQGVLEKLFF.